This T cell receptor (beta chain) was sequenced during a study of control samples from healthy donors and cancer patients. This CDR3 contains 14 residues. CDR1 and CDR2 from the germline V gene are LGHDT and YNNKEL (reference sequence). V was shortened by 2 bases and J by 1 base, with 9 bases between the two germline ends. The table came from immunoSEQ multiplex PCR; TCRdb's copy has only in-frame clones and leaves some out. Of about 130,000 clones in the sample, approximately 92% are singletons; the top ten hold just under 0.6%. The chain carries TRBV3-1 (or the pseudogene TRBV3-2) and TRBJ2-7, with D hard to call. This receptor was identified in a man at least 80 years old with head and neck cancer. Sample: PBMCs. CDR3 sequence reads: CASSQNVGSYEQYF. DNA of the CDR3: TGTGCCAGCAGCCAAAATGTCGGGTCCTACGAGCAGTACTTC.